This is a list of T cell receptor beta chains from one sample in a study of blood T cell repertoires in COVID-19. TCRdb keeps only in-frame clones here, not all; method: immunoSEQ multiplex PCR. This sample has about 190,000 clones, with over 75% found just once. The specimen was peripheral blood. Receptors originate from a man aged 50-59 years who had recovered from COVID-19. CDR3s include the opening cysteine and the closing phenylalanine or tryptophan. A D gene is named only where the DNA matches it firmly. Part of the rows lack a size; the others show once, few, many or a class for expanded clones.

V	size	J	D	DNA	CDR3
TRBV9	.	TRBJ2-1	TRBD2	TGTGCCAGCAGCCATAGCGGGAGGTTGGGTAAGAATGAGCAGTTCTTC	CASSHSGRLGKNEQFF
TRBV7-6	few	TRBJ2-1	TRBD2	TGTGCCAGCAGCTTAGAACGGGAGGGGGGGAATGAGCAGTTCTTC	CASSLEREGGNEQFF
TRBV10-2	.	TRBJ1-2	.	TGCGCCAGCAGTGTCCCGGCGGGGATCGGTGGCTACACCTTC	CASSVPAGIGGYTF
TRBV6-2/TRBV6-3	.	TRBJ2-2	.	TGTGCCAGCAGTCTTGCGCGGGCCGGAGGGACCGGGGAGCTGTTTTTT	CASSLARAGGTGELFF
TRBV7-2	.	TRBJ1-2	TRBD1	TGTGCCAGCAGCCCCGACAGGGGGCTTGTTGGCTACACCTTC	CASSPDRGLVGYTF
TRBV10-3	.	TRBJ2-7	TRBD2	TGTGCCATCAGTGAAGGTCGAGCGGGACCCTACGAGCAGTACTTC	CAISEGRAGPYEQYF
TRBV5-4	.	TRBJ1-6	TRBD1	TGTGCCAGCAGCATTAGGGGGACAGGATTTTATAATTCACCCCTCCACTTT	CASSIRGTGFYNSPLHF
TRBV5-8	.	TRBJ2-6	.	TGTGCCAGCAGCTTAGGGAGTGGGGCCAACGTCCTGACTTTC	CASSLGSGANVLTF
TRBV6-1	.	TRBJ2-1	.	TGTGCCAGCAGTGAAAGGCGGAGGGTTAGCTCCTACAATGAGCAGTTCTTC	CASSERRRVSSYNEQFF
TRBV24-1	.	TRBJ2-2	.	TGTGCCACCAGTGAAGCCATTAACACCGGGGAGCTGTTTTTT	CATSEAINTGELFF
TRBV7-9	.	TRBJ2-6	TRBD1	TGTGCCAGCAGCTTACCGGGACAGTTATCTGGGGCCAACGTCCTGACTTTC	CASSLPGQLSGANVLTF
TRBV5-1	.	TRBJ2-2	TRBD1	TGCGCCAGCAGCCAAACACCGGGACAGATAAACACCGGGGAGCTGTTTTTT	CASSQTPGQINTGELFF
TRBV6-5	.	TRBJ1-1	TRBD1	TGTGCCAGCAGCAGACAGGGGTTGACTGAAGCTTTCTTT	CASSRQGLTEAFF
TRBV11-2	.	TRBJ1-1	.	TGTGCCAGCAGCCGGGGAGAGAACACTGAAGCTTTCTTT	CASSRGENTEAFF
TRBV5-5	.	TRBJ1-1	.	TGTGCCAGCAGGTTGGGTAGGGGTGGTGGCACTGAAGCTTTCTTT	CASRLGRGGGTEAFF
TRBV7-9	many	TRBJ1-6	.	TGTGCCAGCAGCTTTTCCGGGGATTCACCCCTCCACTTT	CASSFSGDSPLHF
TRBV7-2	few	TRBJ2-1	TRBD2	TGTGCCAGCAGCCCGCAAACTAGCGGGAGTCGGAATGAGCAGTTCTTC	CASSPQTSGSRNEQFF
TRBV10-3	.	TRBJ2-7	.	TGTGCCATCAGTTGGGACAATAGGGAGCAGTACTTC	CAISWDNREQYF
TRBV30	.	TRBJ2-3	TRBD2	TGTGCCTGGATACTAGCGGGAGTAGTAGATACGCAGTATTTT	CAWILAGVVDTQYF
TRBV7-8	.	TRBJ1-5	.	TGTGCCAGCAGCTTCAGGGACTCTAGCAATCAGCCCCAGCATTTT	CASSFRDSSNQPQHF
TRBV9	.	TRBJ2-2	.	TGTGCCAGCTCCGCAGGGTTTTTTAAATCCGGGGAGCTGTTTTTT	CASSAGFFKSGELFF
TRBV18	few	TRBJ2-7	TRBD1	TGTGCCAGCTCACCCCGACAGGGAACCTACGAGCAGTACTTC	CASSPRQGTYEQYF
TRBV30	once	TRBJ2-1	.	TGTGCCTGGGAACGCGGGAAATACAATGAGCAGTTCTTC	CAWERGKYNEQFF
TRBV10-3	.	TRBJ1-1	TRBD1	TGTGCCATCAGGGGACAGGGGGTTGAACGAAAGAACACTGAAGCTTTCTTT	CAIRGQGVERKNTEAFF
TRBV6-2/TRBV6-3	.	TRBJ2-7	.	TGTGCCAGCAGTTACTCGAGTCCGAGACAGGGACTGTACGAGCAGTACTTC	CASSYSSPRQGLYEQYF
TRBV19	.	TRBJ2-7	TRBD2	TGTGCCAGTAGCCCGTGGGGGGAGGGCAACTACGAGCAGTACTTC	CASSPWGEGNYEQYF
TRBV28	once	TRBJ2-7	.	TGTGCCAGCAGTTTCGCAGTCTTCTCCTACGAGCAGTACTTC	CASSFAVFSYEQYF
TRBV28	.	TRBJ2-7	TRBD1	TGTGCCAGCAGCCACCTGACCGGGACAGGGATCTACGAGCAGTACTTC	CASSHLTGTGIYEQYF